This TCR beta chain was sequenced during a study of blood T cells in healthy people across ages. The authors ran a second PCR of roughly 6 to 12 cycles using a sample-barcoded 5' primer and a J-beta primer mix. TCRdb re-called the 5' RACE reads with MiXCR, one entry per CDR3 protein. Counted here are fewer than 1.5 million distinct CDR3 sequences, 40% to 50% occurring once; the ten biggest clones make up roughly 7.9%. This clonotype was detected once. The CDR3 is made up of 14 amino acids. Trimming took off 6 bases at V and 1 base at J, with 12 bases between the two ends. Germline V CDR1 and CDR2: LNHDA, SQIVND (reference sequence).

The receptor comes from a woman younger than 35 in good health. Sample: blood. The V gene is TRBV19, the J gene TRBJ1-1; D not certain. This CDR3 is CASSLTTANTEAFF. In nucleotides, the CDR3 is TGTGCCAGTAGCCTCACGACGGCGAACACTGAAGCTTTCTTT.